This TCR beta chain appears in the sequencing data of a study of Graves' ophthalmopathy and Graves' hyperthyroidism. Study-wide background: Before any treatment was given, at initial diagnosis, peripheral blood was collected.

Amplification of TCR beta CDR3 regions used RNA transcripts. RT-PCR was first run with HTBI primers, then multiplex PCR in a second round. MiXCR, applied by TCRdb to the multiplex PCR reads, yields one record per CDR3 protein. Of roughly 380,000 distinct CDR3 sequences detected, over 15% appear once; the ten largest clones hold 5.5% to 7%. Exclusion covered patients with other autoimmune diseases or uncontrolled infections (as well as pregnancy or lactation). From fresh peripheral blood, 10 ml in volume, the PBMCs were obtained. Sequencing was performed on peripheral blood. The source is a woman aged 18-30 years with stable Graves' hyperthyroidism.

DNA of the CDR3: TGTGCCAGCAGTGCCGCCTTGGGACCTGCGGGTAATGGCTACACCTTC. Encoded protein: CASSAALGPAGNGYTF. This sequence joins TRBV27 and TRBJ1-2; the D gene is possibly TRBD1 (5 bases). This CDR3 has 16 amino acids. CDR1 and CDR2 from the germline V gene are MNHEY and SMNVEV (reference sequence). Deletions cut 5 bases from V and 6 bases from J, with 22 bases between.